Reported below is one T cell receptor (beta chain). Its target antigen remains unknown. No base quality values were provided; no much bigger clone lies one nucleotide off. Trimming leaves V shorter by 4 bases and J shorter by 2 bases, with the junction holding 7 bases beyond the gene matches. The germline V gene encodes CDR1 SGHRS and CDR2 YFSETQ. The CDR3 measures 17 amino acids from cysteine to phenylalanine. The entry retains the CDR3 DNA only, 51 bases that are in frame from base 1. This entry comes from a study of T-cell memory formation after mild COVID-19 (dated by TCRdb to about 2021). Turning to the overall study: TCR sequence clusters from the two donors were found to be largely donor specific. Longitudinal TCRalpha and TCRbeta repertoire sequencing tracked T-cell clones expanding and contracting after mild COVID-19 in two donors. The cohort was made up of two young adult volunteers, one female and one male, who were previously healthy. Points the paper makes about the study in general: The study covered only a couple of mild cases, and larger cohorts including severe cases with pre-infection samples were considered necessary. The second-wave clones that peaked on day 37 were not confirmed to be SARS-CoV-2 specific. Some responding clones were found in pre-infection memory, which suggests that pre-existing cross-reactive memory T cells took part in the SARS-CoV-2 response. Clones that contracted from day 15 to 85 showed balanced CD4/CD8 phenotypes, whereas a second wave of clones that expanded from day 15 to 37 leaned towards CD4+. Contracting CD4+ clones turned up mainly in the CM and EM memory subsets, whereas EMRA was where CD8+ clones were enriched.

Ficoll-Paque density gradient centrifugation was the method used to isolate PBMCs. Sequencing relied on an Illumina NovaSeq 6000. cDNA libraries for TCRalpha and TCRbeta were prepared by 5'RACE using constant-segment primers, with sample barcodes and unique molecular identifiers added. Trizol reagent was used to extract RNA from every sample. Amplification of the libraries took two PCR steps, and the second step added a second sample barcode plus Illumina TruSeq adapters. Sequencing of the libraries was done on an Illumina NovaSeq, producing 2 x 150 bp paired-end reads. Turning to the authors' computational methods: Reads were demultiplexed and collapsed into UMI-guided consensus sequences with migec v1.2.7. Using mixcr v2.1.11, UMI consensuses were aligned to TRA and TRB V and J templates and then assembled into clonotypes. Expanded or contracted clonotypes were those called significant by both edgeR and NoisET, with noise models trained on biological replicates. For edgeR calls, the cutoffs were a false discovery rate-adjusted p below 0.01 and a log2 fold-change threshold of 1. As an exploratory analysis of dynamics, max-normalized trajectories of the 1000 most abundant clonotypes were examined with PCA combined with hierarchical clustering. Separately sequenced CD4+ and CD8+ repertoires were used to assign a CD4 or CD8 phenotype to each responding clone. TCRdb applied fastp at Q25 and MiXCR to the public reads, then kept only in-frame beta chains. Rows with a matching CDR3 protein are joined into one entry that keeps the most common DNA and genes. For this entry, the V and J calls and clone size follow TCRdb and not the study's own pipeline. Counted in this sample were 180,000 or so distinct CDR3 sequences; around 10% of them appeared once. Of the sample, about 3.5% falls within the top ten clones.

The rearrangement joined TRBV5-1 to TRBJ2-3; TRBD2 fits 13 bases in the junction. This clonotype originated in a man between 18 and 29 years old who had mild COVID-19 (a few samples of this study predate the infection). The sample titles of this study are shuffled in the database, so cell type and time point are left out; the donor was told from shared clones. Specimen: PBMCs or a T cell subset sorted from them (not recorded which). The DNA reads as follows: TGCGCCAGCAGCAGACTAGCGGGGGGCCAGGTCACAGATACGCAGTATTTT. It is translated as CASSRLAGGQVTDTQYF.